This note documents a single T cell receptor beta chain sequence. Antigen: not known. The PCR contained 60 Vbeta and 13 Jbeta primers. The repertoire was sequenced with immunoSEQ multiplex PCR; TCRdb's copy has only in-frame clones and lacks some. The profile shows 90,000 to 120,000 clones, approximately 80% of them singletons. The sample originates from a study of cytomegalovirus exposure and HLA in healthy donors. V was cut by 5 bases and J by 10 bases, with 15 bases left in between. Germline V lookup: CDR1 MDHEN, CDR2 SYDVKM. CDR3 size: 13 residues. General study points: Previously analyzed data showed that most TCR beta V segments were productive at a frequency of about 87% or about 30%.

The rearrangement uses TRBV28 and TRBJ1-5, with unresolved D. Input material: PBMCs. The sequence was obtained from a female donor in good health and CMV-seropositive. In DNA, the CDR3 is TGTGCCAGCAGTCGGGATTCCACCGGACCCCAGCATTTT. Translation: CASSRDSTGPQHF.